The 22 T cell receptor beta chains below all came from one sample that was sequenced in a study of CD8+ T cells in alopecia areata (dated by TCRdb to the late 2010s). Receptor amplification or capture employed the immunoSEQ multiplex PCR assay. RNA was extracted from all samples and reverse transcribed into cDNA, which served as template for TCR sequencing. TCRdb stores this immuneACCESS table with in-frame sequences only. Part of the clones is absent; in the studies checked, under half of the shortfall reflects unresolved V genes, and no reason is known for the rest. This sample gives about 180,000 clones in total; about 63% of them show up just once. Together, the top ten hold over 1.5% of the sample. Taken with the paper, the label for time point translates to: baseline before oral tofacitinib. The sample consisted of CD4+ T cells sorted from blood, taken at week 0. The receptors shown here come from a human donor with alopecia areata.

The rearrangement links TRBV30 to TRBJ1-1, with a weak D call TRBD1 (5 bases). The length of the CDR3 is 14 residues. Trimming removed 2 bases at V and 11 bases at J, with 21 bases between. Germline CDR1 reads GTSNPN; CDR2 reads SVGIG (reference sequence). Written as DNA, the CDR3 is TGTGCCTGGAGTTCAACGACATTTGGAGGGGCGGCTTTCTTT. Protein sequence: CAWSSTTFGGAAFF.

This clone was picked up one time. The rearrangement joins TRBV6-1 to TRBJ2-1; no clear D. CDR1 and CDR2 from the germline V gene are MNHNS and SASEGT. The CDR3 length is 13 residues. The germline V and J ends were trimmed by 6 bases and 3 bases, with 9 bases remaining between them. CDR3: CASSARHYNEQFF. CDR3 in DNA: TGTGCCAGCAGCGCTCGACACTACAATGAGCAGTTCTTC.

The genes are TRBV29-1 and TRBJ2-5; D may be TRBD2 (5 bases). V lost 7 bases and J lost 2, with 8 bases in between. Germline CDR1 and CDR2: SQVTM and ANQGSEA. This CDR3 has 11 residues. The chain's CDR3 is CSASYQETQYF. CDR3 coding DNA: TGCAGCGCTAGCTATCAAGAGACCCAGTACTTC. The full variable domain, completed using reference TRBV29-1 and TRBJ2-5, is SAVISQKPSRDICQRGTSLTIQCQVDSQVTMMFWYRQQPGQSLTLIATANQGSEATYESGFVIDKFPISRPNLTFSTLTVSNMSPEDSSIYLCSASYQETQYFGPGTRLLVL.

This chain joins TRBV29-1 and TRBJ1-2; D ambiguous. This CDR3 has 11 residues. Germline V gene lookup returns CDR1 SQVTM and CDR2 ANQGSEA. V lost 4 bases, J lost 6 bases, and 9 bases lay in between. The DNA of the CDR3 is TGCAGCGTTGTGGATGACAATGGCTACACCTTC. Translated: CSVVDDNGYTF.

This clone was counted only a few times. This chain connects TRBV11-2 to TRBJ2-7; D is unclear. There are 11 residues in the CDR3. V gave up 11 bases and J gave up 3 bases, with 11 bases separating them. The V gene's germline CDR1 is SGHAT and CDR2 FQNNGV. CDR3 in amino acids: CAPRWNYEQYF. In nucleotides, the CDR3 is TGTGCCCCCCGGTGGAACTACGAGCAGTACTTC.

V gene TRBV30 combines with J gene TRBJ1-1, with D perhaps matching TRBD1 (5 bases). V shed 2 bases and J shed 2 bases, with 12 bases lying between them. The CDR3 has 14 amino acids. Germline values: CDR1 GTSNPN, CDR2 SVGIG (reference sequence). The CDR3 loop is CAWSIPGYNTEAFF. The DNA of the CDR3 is TGTGCCTGGAGTATTCCAGGGTATAACACTGAAGCTTTCTTT.

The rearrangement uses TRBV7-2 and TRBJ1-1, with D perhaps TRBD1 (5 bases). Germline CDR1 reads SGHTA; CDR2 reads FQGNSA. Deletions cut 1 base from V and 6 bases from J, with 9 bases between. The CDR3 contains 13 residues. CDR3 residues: CASSLDRMSEAFF. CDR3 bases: TGTGCCAGCAGCTTAGACAGGATGTCTGAAGCTTTCTTT.

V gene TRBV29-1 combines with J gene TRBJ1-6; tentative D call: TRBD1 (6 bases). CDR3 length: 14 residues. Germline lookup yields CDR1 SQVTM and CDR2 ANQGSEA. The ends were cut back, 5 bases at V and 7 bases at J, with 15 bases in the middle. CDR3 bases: TGCAGCGTTTCGGAAGGACAGAAAAATTCACCCCTCCACTTT. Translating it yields CSVSEGQKNSPLHF. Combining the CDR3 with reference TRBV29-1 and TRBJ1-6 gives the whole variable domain SAVISQKPSRDICQRGTSLTIQCQVDSQVTMMFWYRQQPGQSLTLIATANQGSEATYESGFVIDKFPISRPNLTFSTLTVSNMSPEDSSIYLCSVSEGQKNSPLHFGNGTRLTVT.

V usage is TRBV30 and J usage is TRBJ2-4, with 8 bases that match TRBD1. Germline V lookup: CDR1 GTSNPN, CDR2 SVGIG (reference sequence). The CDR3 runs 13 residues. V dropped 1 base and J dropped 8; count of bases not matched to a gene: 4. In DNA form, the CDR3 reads TGTGCCTGGAGTGACGGACAGGGACACATTCAGTACTTC. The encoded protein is CAWSDGQGHIQYF.

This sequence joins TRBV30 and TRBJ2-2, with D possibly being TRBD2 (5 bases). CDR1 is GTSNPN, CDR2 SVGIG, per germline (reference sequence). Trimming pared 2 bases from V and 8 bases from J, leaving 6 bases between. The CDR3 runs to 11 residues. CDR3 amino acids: CAWSRGGELFF. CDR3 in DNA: TGTGCCTGGAGTCGGGGAGGGGAGCTGTTTTTT.

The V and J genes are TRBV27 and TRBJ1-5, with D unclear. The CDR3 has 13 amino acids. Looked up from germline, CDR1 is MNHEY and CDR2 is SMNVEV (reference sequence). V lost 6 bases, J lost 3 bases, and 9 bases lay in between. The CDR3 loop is CASSTAYNQPQHF. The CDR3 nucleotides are TGTGCCAGCAGCACAGCTTACAATCAGCCCCAGCATTTT.

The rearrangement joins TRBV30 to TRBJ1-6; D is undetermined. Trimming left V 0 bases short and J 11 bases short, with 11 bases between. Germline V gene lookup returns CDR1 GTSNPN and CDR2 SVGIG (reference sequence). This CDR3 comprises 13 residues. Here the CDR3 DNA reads TGTGCCTGGAGTGTCAGTTCTGAGGCACCCCTCCACTTT. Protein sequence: CAWSVSSEAPLHF.

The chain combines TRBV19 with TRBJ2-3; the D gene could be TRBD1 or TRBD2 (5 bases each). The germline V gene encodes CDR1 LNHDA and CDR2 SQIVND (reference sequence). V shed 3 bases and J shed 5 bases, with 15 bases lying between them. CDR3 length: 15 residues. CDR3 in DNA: TGTGCCAGTAGTATGTCCCCGAGGGGTCAAGATACGCAGTATTTT. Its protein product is CASSMSPRGQDTQYF.

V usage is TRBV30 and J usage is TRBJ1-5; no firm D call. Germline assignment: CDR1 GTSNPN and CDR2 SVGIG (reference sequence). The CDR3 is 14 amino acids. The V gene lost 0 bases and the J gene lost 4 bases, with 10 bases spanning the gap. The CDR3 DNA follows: TGTGCCTGGAGTGTACCAGGCGGGAATCAGCCCCAGCATTTT. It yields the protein CAWSVPGGNQPQHF.

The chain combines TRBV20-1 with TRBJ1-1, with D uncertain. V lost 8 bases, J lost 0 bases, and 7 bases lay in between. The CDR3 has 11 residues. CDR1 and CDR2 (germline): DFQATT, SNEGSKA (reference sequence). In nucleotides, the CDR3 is TGCAGTTCTTATATGAACACTGAAGCTTTCTTT. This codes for CSSYMNTEAFF.

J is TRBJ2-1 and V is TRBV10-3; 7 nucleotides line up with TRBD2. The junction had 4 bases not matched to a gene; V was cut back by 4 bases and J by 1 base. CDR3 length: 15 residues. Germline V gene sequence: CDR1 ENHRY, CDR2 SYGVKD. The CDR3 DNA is TGTGCCATCAGTGGAGGGACTACATCCTACAATGAGCAGTTCTTC. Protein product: CAISGGTTSYNEQFF.

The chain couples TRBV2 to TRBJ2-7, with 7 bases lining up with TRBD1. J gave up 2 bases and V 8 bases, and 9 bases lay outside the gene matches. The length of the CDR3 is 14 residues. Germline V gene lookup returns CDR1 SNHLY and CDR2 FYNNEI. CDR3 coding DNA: TGTGCCAGCCTCCCGACAGGGTCGGCCTACGAGCAGTACTTC. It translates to CASLPTGSAYEQYF.

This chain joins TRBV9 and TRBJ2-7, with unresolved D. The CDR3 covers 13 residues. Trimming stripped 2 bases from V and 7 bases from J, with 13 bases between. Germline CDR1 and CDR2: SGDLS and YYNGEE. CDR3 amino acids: CASSVGRVGEQYF. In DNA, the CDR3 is TGTGCCAGCAGCGTGGGTCGAGTGGGGGAGCAGTACTTC.

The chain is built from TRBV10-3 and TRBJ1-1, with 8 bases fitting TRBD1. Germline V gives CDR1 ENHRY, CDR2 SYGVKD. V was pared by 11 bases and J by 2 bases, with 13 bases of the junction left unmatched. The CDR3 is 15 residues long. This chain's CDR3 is CAVRPGQEANTEAFF. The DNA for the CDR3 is TGTGCCGTCCGACCGGGACAGGAGGCTAACACTGAAGCTTTCTTT.

CDR3 in DNA: TGTGCCAGCAGTCCGGGACTGATGAGGACTGAAGCTTTCTTT. Translation: CASSPGLMRTEAFF. The chain employs TRBV27 and TRBJ1-1; tentative D call: TRBD1 (5 bases). Germline CDR1 reads MNHEY; CDR2 reads SMNVEV (reference sequence). The V and J ends lost 5 bases and 5 bases respectively, with 15 bases between them. The CDR3 sequence is 14 residues long.

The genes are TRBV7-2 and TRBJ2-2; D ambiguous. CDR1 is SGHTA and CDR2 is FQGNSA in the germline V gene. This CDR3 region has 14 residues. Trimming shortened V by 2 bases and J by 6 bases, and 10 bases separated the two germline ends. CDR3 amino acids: CASSLPHMPGELFF. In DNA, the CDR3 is TGTGCCAGCAGCTTACCCCATATGCCCGGGGAGCTGTTTTTT.

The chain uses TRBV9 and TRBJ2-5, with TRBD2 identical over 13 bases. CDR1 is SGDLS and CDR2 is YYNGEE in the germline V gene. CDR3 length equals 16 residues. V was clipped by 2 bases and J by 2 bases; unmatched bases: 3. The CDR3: CASSVTSGGRQETQYF. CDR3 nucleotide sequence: TGTGCCAGCAGCGTGACTAGCGGGGGGCGGCAAGAGACCCAGTACTTC.